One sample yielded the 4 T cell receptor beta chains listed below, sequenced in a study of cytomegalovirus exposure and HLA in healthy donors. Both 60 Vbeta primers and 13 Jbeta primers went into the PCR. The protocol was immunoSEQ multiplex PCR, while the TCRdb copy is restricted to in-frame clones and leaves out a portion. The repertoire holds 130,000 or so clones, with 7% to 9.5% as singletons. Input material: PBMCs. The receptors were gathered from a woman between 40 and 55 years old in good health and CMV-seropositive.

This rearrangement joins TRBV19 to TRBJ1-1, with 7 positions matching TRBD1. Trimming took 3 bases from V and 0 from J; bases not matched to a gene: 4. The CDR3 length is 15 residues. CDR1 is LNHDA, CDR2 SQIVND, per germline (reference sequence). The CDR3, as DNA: TGTGCCAGTAGTATCCAGGGGGTAGTGAACACTGAAGCTTTCTTT. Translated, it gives CASSIQGVVNTEAFF.

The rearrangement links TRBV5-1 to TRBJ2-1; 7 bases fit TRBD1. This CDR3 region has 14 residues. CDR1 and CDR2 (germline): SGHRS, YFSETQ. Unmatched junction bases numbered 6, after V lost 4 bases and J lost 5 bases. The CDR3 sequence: CASSTRQGNNEQFF. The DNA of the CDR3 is TGCGCCAGCAGCACCCGACAGGGCAACAATGAGCAGTTCTTC.

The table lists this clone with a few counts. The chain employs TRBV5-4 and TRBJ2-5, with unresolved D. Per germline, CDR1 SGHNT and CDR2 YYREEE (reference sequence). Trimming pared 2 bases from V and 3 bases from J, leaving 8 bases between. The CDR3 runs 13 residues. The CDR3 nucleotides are TGTGCCAGCAGCTTCGGCCAGGAAGAGACCCAGTACTTC. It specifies CASSFGQEETQYF.

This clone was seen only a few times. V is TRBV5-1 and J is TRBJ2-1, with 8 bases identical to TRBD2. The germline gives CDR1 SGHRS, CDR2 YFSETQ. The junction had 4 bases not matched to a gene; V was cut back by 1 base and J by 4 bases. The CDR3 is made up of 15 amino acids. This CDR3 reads CASSLLRGEYNEQFF. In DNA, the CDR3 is TGCGCCAGCAGCTTGTTGCGGGGGGAATACAATGAGCAGTTCTTC.